Each of the 24 T cell receptor beta chains below was sequenced from the same sample in a study of regulatory T cells in long-lasting Graves disease. Time point in this sample: persistent/refractory GD, antithyroid drugs over 5 years with positive TRAb. PBMC RNA was the source of the TCR library. Researchers made TCR beta libraries by using iRepertoire HTBI primers and running Arm-PCR on CDR3 regions. One entry per CDR3 protein, called by TCRdb with MiXCR from the multiplex PCR reads. This sample yields around 400,000 distinct CDR3 sequences, of which 21% are seen a single time; around an eighth belongs to the top ten. The input for sequencing was peripheral blood mononuclear cells (PBMCs), taken when the disease was refractory, from a patient treated with antithyroid drugs. The receptors stem from a female donor with Graves disease.

This clonotype was observed many times. This rearrangement joins TRBV27 to TRBJ1-6; the match to TRBD1 covers 7 bases. J lost 4 bases, V lost 5 bases, and 8 bases had no gene match. Looked up from germline, CDR1 is MNHEY and CDR2 is SMNVEV (reference sequence). This CDR3 comprises 16 residues. The CDR3 DNA sequence: TGTGCCAGCAGTCTCACAGGGGACCGATATAATTCACCCCTCCACTTT. Protein sequence: CASSLTGDRYNSPLHF.

This sequence joins TRBV24-1 and TRBJ1-1; possible D gene TRBD1, 5 bases. The germline V and J ends were trimmed by 5 bases and 0 bases, with 12 bases remaining between them. The germline V gene encodes CDR1 KGHDR and CDR2 SFDVKD. The CDR3 is 15 amino acids. In DNA, the CDR3 is TGTGCCACCAGTGCCGGGGCAGGCATGAACACTGAAGCTTTCTTT. It is translated as CATSAGAGMNTEAFF.

This clonotype was seen ten or more times. CDR3 DNA: TGTGCCAGCAGTTTATACGGGGGTTCCTACGAGCAGTACTTC. Protein product: CASSLYGGSYEQYF. The chain couples TRBV28 to TRBJ2-7, with D perhaps TRBD2 (6 bases). The CDR3 consists of 14 residues. Germline CDR1 and CDR2: MDHEN and SYDVKM. V dropped 1 base and J dropped 1 base, with 8 bases sitting between them.

This clonotype was detected ten times or more. The genes are TRBV2 and TRBJ1-5; a weak D match, TRBD1 (5 bases). This CDR3 has 16 amino acids. Germline values: CDR1 SNHLY, CDR2 FYNNEI. Trimming cost V 6 bases and J 2 bases, with 17 bases left between them. CDR3 bases: TGTGCCAGCAGCGCACGGGGGGTGAGGGGCAATCAGCCCCAGCATTTT. This codes for CASSARGVRGNQPQHF.

This chain uses TRBV14 with TRBJ2-7; 7 nucleotides line up with TRBD2. There are 14 residues in the CDR3. From germline, CDR1 is SGHDN and CDR2 FVKESK. Unmatched junction bases numbered 5, after V lost 2 bases and J lost 4 bases. The CDR3 nucleotides are TGTGCCAGCAGCCAATCGCGGGAGAGATACGAGCAGTACTTC. Translating gives CASSQSRERYEQYF.

At least ten counts were recorded for this clonotype. This chain connects TRBV12-3 or TRBV12-4 to TRBJ2-2; 8 positions agree with TRBD1. The V gene end was trimmed by 8 bases and the J gene end by 7 bases; junction bases not matched to a gene: 6. The CDR3 extends over 13 amino acids. The CDR3 bases are TGTGCCAGCGAGGGACAGGCGGGCGGGGAGCTGTTTTTT. Its protein product is CASEGQAGGELFF.

This clonotype was observed many times. The rearrangement links TRBV27 to TRBJ2-7; possible D gene TRBD1, 5 bases. V lost 7 bases and J 5 bases, leaving 12 bases between the germline ends. The CDR3 runs to 12 residues. Germline CDR1 is MNHEY and CDR2 is SMNVEV (reference sequence). In DNA, the CDR3 is TGTGCCAGCAACCCCAGGGTCAACGAGCAGTACTTC. Protein product: CASNPRVNEQYF.

This clonotype was picked up many times. The J gene is TRBJ2-7, the V gene TRBV28; D is ambiguous. The germline V gene encodes CDR1 MDHEN and CDR2 SYDVKM. The CDR3 runs to 13 residues. Deletions cut 5 bases from V and 5 bases from J, with 13 bases between. CDR3 sequence: CASSLSGSNEQYF. CDR3 bases: TGTGCCAGCAGTCTTAGTGGGTCCAACGAGCAGTACTTC.

This clonotype was counted a single time. The chain links TRBV5-6 to TRBJ2-3; 7 bases align to TRBD1. The ends lost 2 bases at V and 5 bases at J; junction bases unmatched: 5. CDR3 size: 14 residues. Germline CDR1 is SGHDT and CDR2 is YYEEEE. For the CDR3, the DNA is TGTGCCAGCAGCTTTCTCACAGGGGAAGATACGCAGTATTTT. Protein product: CASSFLTGEDTQYF.

This clonotype was picked up a small number of times. The CDR3 end shows no conserved phenylalanine or tryptophan, and so a read error is likely. V usage is TRBV3-1 and J usage is TRBJ2-5, with 9 bases identical to TRBD1. The length of the CDR3 is 14 residues. Germline CDR1 is LGHDT and CDR2 is YNNKEL (reference sequence). V lost 2 bases, J lost 4 bases, and 2 bases stayed unmatched. DNA for the CDR3: TGTGCCAGCAGCCAAACAGGGGGCATAGAGACCCAGTACCTC. It encodes CASSQTGGIETQYL.

This clonotype was recorded a few times. This chain joins TRBV19 and TRBJ1-5; D is unresolved. This CDR3 comprises 15 residues. Per germline, CDR1 LNHDA and CDR2 SQIVND (reference sequence). Between the trimmed V and J ends, which lost 5 bases and 3 bases, there was a span of 14 bases. The CDR3 coding sequence is TGTGCCAGTAGTTGGGGAGTTTTTAACAATCAGCCCCAGCATTTT. It is translated as CASSWGVFNNQPQHF.

Ten or more counts support this clonotype. The chain has TRBV6-5 and TRBJ1-4; a possible D gene is TRBD1 (5 bases). From germline, CDR1 is MNHEY and CDR2 SVGAGI. V was pared by 2 bases and J by 4 bases, with 17 bases between. CDR3 length equals 17 residues. The CDR3 bases are TGTGCCAGCAGTTACGATTATCCTCAGGGTAGTAATGAAAAACTGTTTTTT. It yields the protein CASSYDYPQGSNEKLFF.

This clonotype was found a few times. The V call is TRBV28, the J call TRBJ1-6; D is uncertain. The length of the CDR3 is 15 residues. The V end lost 1 base, the J end lost 8 bases, and 12 bases lay between the germline ends. The germline gives CDR1 MDHEN, CDR2 SYDVKM. The CDR3: CASSLFAGVDSPLHF. In DNA form, the CDR3 reads TGTGCCAGCAGTTTATTTGCCGGGGTAGATTCACCCCTCCACTTT.

This clonotype occurred many times. The V gene is TRBV3-1, the J gene TRBJ2-7, with D unresolved. With 4 bases removed from V and 2 bases from J, the gap between germline ends came to 9 bases. CDR1 is LGHDT, CDR2 YNNKEL, per germline (reference sequence). CDR3 length: 13 residues. CDR3 loop: CASSLDQPYEQYF. The CDR3 DNA reads TGTGCCAGCAGCCTGGACCAGCCCTACGAGCAGTACTTC.

In its sample, this clonotype was seen a few times. The chain is built from TRBV3-1 and TRBJ2-7; a possible D gene is TRBD1 (6 bases). In germline, CDR1 is LGHDT, CDR2 YNNKEL (reference sequence). V was cut by 0 bases and J by 7 bases, with 16 bases left in between. The CDR3 is 15 amino acids. The CDR3 DNA sequence: TGTGCCAGCAGCCAAGAATGGGACACCCCGGGGGAGCAGTACTTC. The encoded protein is CASSQEWDTPGEQYF.

This clonotype was seen many times. V is TRBV7-9 and J is TRBJ2-7; D is possibly TRBD2 (5 bases). CDR3 length: 14 amino acids. Germline V CDR1 and CDR2: SEHNR, FQNEAQ (reference sequence). Trimming pared 6 bases from V and 2 bases from J, leaving 14 bases between. CDR3 bases: TGTGCCAGCAGTTTCTCCGGGCGGGCCTACGAGCAGTACTTC. Protein: CASSFSGRAYEQYF. The whole variable domain, filled in from reference TRBV7-9 and TRBJ2-7, reads DTGVSQNPRHKITKRGQNVTFRCDPISEHNRLYWYRQTLGQGPEFLTYFQNEAQLEKSRLLSDRFSAERPKGSFSTLEIQRTEQGDSAMYLCASSFSGRAYEQYFGPGTRLTVT.

This clonotype was counted ten times or more. This chain joins TRBV28 and TRBJ2-7, with D uncertain. The V gene's germline CDR1 is MDHEN and CDR2 SYDVKM. V gave up 5 bases and J gave up 9 bases, with 17 bases separating them. The CDR3 runs to 13 residues. The CDR3 loop is CASSPVNLRGQYF. The CDR3, as DNA: TGTGCCAGCAGTCCTGTAAACCTACGAGGGCAGTACTTC.

This clonotype was counted at least ten times. Here the CDR3 DNA reads TGTGCCAGCGGGCAGCGAACCACCTACGAGCAGTACTTC. Amino acid sequence: CASGQRTTYEQYF. The rearrangement joins TRBV6-1 to TRBJ2-7; D is ambiguous. The CDR3 is 13 residues long. V was pared by 8 bases and J by 2 bases, with 13 bases between. Germline CDR1 MNHNS, CDR2 SASEGT.

The V and J genes are TRBV12-3 or TRBV12-4 and TRBJ2-1; TRBD2 might be the D (7 bases). Trimming pared 2 bases from V and 3 bases from J, leaving 14 bases between. CDR3 length: 16 amino acids. As DNA, the CDR3 is TGTGCCAGCAGTTTATTTGGACTAGGGGGCTACAATGAGCAGTTCTTC. Its protein is CASSLFGLGGYNEQFF.

This clonotype was observed a few times. V gene TRBV5-6 combines with J gene TRBJ2-5, with a weak D call TRBD1 (6 bases). Germline values: CDR1 SGHDT, CDR2 YYEEEE. This CDR3 region has 15 residues. V lost 4 bases to trimming and J lost 5 bases, with 18 bases between them. The CDR3 DNA follows: TGTGCCAGCAGCCTAACGCAGGGGTCCTGGGAGACCCAGTACTTC. Its protein product is CASSLTQGSWETQYF.

Only a few counts were recorded for this clonotype. J is TRBJ2-4 and V is TRBV11-2; 14 nucleotides match TRBD2. CDR3 length equals 18 residues. Germline V gene sequence: CDR1 SGHAT, CDR2 FQNNGV. Trimming cost V 5 bases and J 4 bases; bases outside gene matches: 10. In nucleotides, the CDR3 is TGTGCCAGCAGCCCCGATCCGGGACTAGCGGGGGTAAAAAACATTCAGTACTTC. Translating gives CASSPDPGLAGVKNIQYF.

The sample holds many counts of this clonotype. The chain uses TRBV29-1 and TRBJ2-5; D is unclear. This CDR3 has 13 amino acids. The germline CDR1 and CDR2 sequences are SQVTM and ANQGSEA. Trimming cost V 4 bases and J 2 bases, with 11 bases left between them. The CDR3 loop is CSVAGSKQETQYF. CDR3 sequence (DNA): TGCAGCGTTGCAGGAAGCAAACAAGAGACCCAGTACTTC.

The rearrangement uses TRBV20-1 and TRBJ2-7, with TRBD1 identical over 8 bases. The germline V gene has CDR1 DFQATT and CDR2 SNEGSKA (reference sequence). This CDR3 has 15 amino acids. V shed 5 bases and J 2 bases; nucleotides not matched to a gene: 11. The CDR3 reads CSARGSGQVTYEQYF. CDR3 nucleotide sequence: TGCAGTGCTCGAGGTTCGGGACAGGTAACCTACGAGCAGTACTTC.

This chain joins TRBV24-1 and TRBJ2-7; D perhaps matches TRBD2 (6 bases). The V gene's germline CDR1 is KGHDR and CDR2 SFDVKD. There are 15 residues in the CDR3. V gave up 3 bases and J gave up 5 bases, with 16 bases separating them. The CDR3 DNA sequence: TGTGCCACCAGTGATCCCAGGGACTGGGAGGACGAGCAGTACTTC. Protein sequence: CATSDPRDWEDEQYF.